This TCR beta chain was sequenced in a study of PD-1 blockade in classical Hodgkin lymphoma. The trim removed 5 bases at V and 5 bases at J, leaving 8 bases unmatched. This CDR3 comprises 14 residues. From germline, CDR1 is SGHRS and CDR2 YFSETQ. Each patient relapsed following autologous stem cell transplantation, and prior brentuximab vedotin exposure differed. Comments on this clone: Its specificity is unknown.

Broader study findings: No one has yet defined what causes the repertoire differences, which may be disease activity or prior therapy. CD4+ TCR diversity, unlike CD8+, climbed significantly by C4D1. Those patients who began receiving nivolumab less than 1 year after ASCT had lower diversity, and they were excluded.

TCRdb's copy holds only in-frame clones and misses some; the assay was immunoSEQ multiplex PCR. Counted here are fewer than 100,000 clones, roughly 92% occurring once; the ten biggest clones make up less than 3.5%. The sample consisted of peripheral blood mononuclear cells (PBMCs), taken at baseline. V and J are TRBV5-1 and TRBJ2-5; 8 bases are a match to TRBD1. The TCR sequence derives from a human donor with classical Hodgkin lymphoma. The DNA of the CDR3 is TGCGCCAGCAGGCCGACAGGGGCGCGGGAGACCCAGTACTTC. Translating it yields CASRPTGARETQYF.